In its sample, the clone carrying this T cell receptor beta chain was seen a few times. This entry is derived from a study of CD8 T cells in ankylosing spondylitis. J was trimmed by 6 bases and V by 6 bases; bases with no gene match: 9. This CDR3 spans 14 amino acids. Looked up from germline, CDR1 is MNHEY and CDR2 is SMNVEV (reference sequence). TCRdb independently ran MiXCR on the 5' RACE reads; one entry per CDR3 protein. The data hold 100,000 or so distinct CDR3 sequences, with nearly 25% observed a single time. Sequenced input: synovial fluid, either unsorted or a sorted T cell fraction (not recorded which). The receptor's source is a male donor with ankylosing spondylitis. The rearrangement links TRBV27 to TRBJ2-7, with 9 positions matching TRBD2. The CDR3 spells CASSLAGTVPEQYF. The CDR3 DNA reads TGTGCCAGCAGCCTAGCGGGAACGGTCCCCGAGCAGTACTTC.